This T cell receptor (beta chain) was sequenced for a study of cytomegalovirus exposure and HLA in healthy donors. With 60 Vbeta and 13 Jbeta primers, the PCR was carried out. Here immunoSEQ multiplex PCR was the method, and the copy in TCRdb shows in-frame clones only, minus some. The sample holds 170,000 or so clones, about 73% seen once. Source material: PBMCs. This receptor was identified in a woman between 45 and 60 years old in good health and CMV-seropositive.

CDR3 region: CATSRGRARTGRNQPQHF. The CDR3 bases are TGTGCCACCAGCAGAGGGAGGGCAAGAACGGGGCGCAATCAGCCCCAGCATTTT. The rearrangement joins TRBV15 to TRBJ1-5; D perhaps matches TRBD1 (5 bases). CDR3 length: 18 amino acids. With 1 base removed from V and 2 bases from J, the gap between germline ends came to 18 bases. Germline V gene data show CDR1 as LNHNV and CDR2 as YYDKDF (reference sequence). Full variable domain (missing parts from reference TRBV15 and TRBJ1-5): DAMVIQNPRYQVTQFGKPVTLSCSQTLNHNVMYWYQQKSSQAPKLLFHYYDKDFNNEADTPDNFQSRRPNTSFCFLDIRSPGLGDTAMYLCATSRGRARTGRNQPQHFGDGTRLSIL.